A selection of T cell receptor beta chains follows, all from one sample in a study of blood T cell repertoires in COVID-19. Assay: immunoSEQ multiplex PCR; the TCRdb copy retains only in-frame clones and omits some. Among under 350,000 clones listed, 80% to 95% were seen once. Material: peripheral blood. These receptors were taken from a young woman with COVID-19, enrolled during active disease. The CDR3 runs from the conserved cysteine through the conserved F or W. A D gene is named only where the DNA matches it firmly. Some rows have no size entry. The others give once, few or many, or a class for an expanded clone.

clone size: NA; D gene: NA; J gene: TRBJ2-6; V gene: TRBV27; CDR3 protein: CASSLNTPHRVPPTGVLTF; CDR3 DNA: TGTGCCAGCAGTTTAAATACCCCTCACAGGGTCCCCCCCACTGGGGTCCTGACTTTC
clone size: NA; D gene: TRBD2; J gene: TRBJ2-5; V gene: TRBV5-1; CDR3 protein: CASSLDLAGEETQYF; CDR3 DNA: TGCGCCAGCAGCTTGGACCTAGCGGGGGAAGAGACCCAGTACTTC
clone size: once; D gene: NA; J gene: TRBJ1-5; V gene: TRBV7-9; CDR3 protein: CASARSGNQPQHF; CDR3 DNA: TGTGCCAGCGCCAGGAGCGGCAATCAGCCCCAGCATTTT
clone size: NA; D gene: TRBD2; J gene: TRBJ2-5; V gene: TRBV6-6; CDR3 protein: CASKILAGSETQYF; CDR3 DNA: TGTGCCAGCAAAATCCTAGCGGGATCAGAGACCCAGTACTTC
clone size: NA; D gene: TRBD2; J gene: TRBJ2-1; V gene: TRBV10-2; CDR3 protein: CASSEGREWGNEQFF; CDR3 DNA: TGCGCCAGCAGTGAGGGGCGGGAGTGGGGCAATGAGCAGTTCTTC
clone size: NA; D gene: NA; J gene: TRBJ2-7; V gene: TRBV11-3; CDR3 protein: CASSHGPSSYEQYF; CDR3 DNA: TGTGCCAGCAGCCATGGCCCAAGCTCCTACGAGCAGTACTTC
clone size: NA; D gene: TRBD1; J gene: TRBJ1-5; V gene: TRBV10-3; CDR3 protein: CAISAGTDNQPQHF; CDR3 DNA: TGTGCCATCAGCGCCGGGACAGACAATCAGCCCCAGCATTTT
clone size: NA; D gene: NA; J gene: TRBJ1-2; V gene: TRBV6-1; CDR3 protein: CASSEARSGYTF; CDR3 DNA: TGTGCCAGCAGTGAAGCGCGGAGTGGCTACACCTTC
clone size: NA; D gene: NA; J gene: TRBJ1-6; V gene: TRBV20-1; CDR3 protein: CSATGGSPLHF; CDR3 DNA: TGCAGTGCTACCGGGGGTTCACCCCTCCACTTT
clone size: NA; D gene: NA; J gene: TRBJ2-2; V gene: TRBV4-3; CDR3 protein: CASSQDGLPATGELFF; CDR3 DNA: TGCGCCAGCAGCCAAGATGGGCTCCCCGCAACCGGGGAGCTGTTTTTT
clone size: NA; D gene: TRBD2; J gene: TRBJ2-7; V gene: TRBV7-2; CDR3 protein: CASSPPPLAGIYEQYF; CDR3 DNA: TGTGCCAGCAGCCCACCCCCACTAGCGGGAATCTACGAGCAGTACTTC
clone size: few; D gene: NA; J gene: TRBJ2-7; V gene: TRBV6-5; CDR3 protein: CASSYGGDYEQYF; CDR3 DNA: TGTGCCAGCAGTTACGGCGGGGATTACGAGCAGTACTTC
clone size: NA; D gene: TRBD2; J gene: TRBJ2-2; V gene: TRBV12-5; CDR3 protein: CASGLVLAGAAGELFF; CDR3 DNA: TGTGCTAGTGGTTTGGTACTAGCGGGAGCGGCCGGGGAGCTGTTTTTT
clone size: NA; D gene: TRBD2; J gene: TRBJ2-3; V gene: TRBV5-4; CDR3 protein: CAQQRGPARTDTQYF; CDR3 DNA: TGTGCCCAGCAGCGGGGTCCAGCGCGGACAGATACGCAGTATTTT
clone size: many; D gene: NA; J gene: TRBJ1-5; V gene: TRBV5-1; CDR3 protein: CASSPTGFDQPQHF; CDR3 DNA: TGCGCCAGCAGCCCCACAGGGTTTGATCAGCCCCAGCATTTT
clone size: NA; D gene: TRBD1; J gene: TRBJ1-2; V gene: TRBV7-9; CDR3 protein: CASSHGQGVGVNGYTF; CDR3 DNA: TGTGCCAGCAGCCACGGACAGGGAGTTGGGGTCAATGGCTACACCTTC
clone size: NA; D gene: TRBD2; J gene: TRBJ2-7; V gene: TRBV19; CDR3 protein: CASTLKGGQWYEQYF; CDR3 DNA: TGTGCCAGTACCCTAAAGGGAGGGCAGTGGTACGAGCAGTACTTC
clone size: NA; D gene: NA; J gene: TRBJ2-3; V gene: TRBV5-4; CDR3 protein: CASRGRPSTDTQYF; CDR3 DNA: TGTGCCAGCAGAGGGAGGCCTAGCACAGATACGCAGTATTTT
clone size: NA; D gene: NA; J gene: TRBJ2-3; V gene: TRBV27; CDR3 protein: CASSLGQDQDTQYF; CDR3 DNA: TGTGCCAGCAGTTTGGGGCAGGATCAAGATACGCAGTATTTT
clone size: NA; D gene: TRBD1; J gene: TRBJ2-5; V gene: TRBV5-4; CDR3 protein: CASSLRVQGLETQYF; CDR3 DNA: TGTGCCAGCAGCTTACGTGTACAGGGGCTAGAGACCCAGTACTTC
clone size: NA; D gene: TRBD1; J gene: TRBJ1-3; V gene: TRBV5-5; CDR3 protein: CASSLGPGQVSGNTIYF; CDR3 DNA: TGTGCCAGCAGCTTGGGGCCGGGACAGGTCTCTGGAAACACCATATATTTT
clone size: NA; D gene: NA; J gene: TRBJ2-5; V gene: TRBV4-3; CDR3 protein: CASSYGGQYQETQYF; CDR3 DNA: TGCGCCAGCAGCTATGGTGGACAGTACCAAGAGACCCAGTACTTC
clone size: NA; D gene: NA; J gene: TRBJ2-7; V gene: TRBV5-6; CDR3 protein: CASSPLHRTYEQYF; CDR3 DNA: TGTGCCAGCAGCCCGTTGCACAGAACCTACGAGCAGTACTTC
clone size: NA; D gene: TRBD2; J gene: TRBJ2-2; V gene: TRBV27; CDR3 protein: CASRPRGLAGGELFF; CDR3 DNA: TGTGCCAGCCGTCCTCGGGGACTAGCGGGAGGGGAGCTGTTTTTT
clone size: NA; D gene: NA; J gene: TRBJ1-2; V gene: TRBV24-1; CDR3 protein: CATQSRGGGYGYTF; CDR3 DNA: TGTGCCACCCAAAGTAGGGGGGGCGGATATGGCTACACCTTC
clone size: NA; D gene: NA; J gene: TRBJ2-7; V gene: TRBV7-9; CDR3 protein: CASSLALNPPHYEQYF; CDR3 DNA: TGTGCCAGCAGCTTAGCCCTTAATCCCCCACACTACGAGCAGTACTTC
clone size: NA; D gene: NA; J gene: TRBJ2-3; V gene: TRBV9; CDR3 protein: CASSVERTDTQYF; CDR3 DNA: TGTGCCAGCAGCGTAGAGAGAACAGATACGCAGTATTTT
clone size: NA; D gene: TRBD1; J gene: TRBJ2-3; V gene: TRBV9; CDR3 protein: CASSTRDRVTDTQYF; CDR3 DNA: TGTGCCAGCAGCACCCGGGACAGGGTCACAGATACGCAGTATTTT
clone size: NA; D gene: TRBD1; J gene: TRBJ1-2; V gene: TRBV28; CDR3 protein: CASRPTGLYGYTF; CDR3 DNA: TGTGCCAGCAGACCGACAGGGCTCTATGGCTACACCTTC
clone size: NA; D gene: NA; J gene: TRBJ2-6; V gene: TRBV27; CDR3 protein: CASSYSGANVLTF; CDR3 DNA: TGTGCCAGCAGCTACTCTGGGGCCAACGTCCTGACTTTC
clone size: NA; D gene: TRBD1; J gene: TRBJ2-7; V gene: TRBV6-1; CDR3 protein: CASSEGQGAYEQYF; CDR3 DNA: TGTGCCAGCAGTGAAGGACAGGGGGCCTACGAGCAGTACTTC
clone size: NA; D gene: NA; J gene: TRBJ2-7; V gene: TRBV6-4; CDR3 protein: CASSAFPGYEQYF; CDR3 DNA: TGTGCCAGCAGCGCCTTCCCCGGGTACGAGCAGTACTTC
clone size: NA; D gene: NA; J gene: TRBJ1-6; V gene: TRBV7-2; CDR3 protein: CASTHRVGNSPLHF; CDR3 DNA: TGTGCCAGCACCCATCGGGTCGGGAATTCACCCCTCCACTTT
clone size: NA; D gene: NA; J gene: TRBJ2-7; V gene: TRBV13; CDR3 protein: CASSREEDEQYF; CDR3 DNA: TGTGCCAGCAGCAGGGAGGAAGACGAGCAGTACTTC
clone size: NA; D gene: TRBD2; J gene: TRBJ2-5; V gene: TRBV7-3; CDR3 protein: CASSLLPAGVETQYF; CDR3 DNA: TGTGCCAGCAGCTTACTCCCAGCGGGGGTAGAGACCCAGTACTTC
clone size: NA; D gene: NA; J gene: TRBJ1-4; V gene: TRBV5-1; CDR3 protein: CASSLVGPPGEKLFF; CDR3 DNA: TGCGCCAGCAGCTTGGTAGGCCCCCCGGGTGAAAAACTGTTTTTT
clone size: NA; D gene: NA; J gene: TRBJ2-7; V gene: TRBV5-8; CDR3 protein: CASSLEQKEYEQYF; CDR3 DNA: TGTGCCAGCAGCTTGGAACAGAAAGAGTACGAGCAGTACTTC
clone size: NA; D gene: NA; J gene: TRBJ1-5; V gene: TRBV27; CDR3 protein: CASGDRTQPQHF; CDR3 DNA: TGTGCCAGCGGAGACAGGACTCAGCCCCAGCATTTT
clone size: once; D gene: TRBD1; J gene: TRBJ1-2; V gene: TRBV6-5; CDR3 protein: CASRLTGGVGYTF; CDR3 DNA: TGTGCCAGCAGATTGACAGGGGGCGTGGGCTACACCTTC
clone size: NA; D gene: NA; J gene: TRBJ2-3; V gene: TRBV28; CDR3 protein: CASSLSLVAAPTGSSTDTQYF; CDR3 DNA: TGTGCCAGCAGTTTAAGCCTGGTAGCGGCTCCTACGGGGTCTAGCACAGATACGCAGTATTTT
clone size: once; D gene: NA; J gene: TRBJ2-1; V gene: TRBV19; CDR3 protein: CASSIQGTGGLSYNEQFF; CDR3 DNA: TGTGCCAGTAGTATACAGGGGACGGGAGGCCTCTCCTACAATGAGCAGTTCTTC
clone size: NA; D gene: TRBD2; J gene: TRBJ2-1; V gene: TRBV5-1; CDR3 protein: CASSPLAGGAGNEQFF; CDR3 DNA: TGCGCCAGCAGCCCTTTAGCGGGAGGGGCGGGCAATGAGCAGTTCTTC
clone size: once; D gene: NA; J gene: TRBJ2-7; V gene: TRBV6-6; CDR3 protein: CASTGDYEQYF; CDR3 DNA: TGTGCCAGCACCGGGGACTACGAGCAGTACTTC
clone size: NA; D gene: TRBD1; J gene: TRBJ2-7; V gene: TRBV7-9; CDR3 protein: CASSPPPGQGVYEQYF; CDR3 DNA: TGTGCCAGCAGCCCACCCCCGGGACAGGGTGTCTACGAGCAGTACTTC
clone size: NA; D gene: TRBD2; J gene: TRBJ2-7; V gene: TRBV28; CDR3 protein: CASIRTSGSREQYF; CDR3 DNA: TGTGCCAGCATCCGGACTAGCGGGAGTCGGGAGCAGTACTTC
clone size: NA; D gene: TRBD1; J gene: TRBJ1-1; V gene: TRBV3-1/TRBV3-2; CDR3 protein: CASSQVRTGQWITEAFF; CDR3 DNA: TGTGCCAGCAGCCAAGTCCGGACAGGGCAATGGATAACTGAAGCTTTCTTT
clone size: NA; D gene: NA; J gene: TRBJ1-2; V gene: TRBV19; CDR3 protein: CASSPGGSYGYTF; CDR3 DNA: TGTGCCAGTTCGCCGGGTGGGTCCTATGGCTACACCTTC
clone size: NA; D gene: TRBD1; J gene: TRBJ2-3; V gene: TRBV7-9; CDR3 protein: CASSLGDRVGTQYF; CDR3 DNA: TGTGCCAGCAGCTTAGGGGACAGGGTTGGTACGCAGTATTTT
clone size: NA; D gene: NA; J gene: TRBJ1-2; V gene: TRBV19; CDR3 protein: CATDSLYYGYTF; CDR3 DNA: TGTGCCACCGACAGCTTATACTATGGCTACACCTTC
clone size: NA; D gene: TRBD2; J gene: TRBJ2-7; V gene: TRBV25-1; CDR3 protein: CASSVWTSGRRAYEQYF; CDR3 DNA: TGTGCCAGCAGTGTTTGGACTAGCGGGAGGAGGGCCTACGAGCAGTACTTC
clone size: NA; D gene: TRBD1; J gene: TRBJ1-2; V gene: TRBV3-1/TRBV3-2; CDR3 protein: CASSLSGGGYTF; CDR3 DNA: TGTGCCAGCAGCCTCTCAGGGGGAGGCTACACCTTC
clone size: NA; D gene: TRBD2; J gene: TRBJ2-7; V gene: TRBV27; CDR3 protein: CASSLTGTRYEQYF; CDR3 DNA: TGTGCCAGCAGTTTGACCGGGACTAGGTACGAGCAGTACTTC
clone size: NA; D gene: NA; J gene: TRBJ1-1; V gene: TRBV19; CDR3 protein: CASSLDMNTEAFF; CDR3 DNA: TGTGCCAGTAGTCTAGATATGAACACTGAAGCTTTCTTT
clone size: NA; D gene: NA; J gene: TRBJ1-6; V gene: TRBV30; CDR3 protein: CAWSVGADNSPLHF; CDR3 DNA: TGTGCCTGGAGTGTAGGAGCTGATAATTCACCCCTCCACTTT
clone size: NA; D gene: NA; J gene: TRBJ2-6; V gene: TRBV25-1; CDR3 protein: CASSDPKGIPTGANVLTF; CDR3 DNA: TGTGCCAGCAGTGATCCCAAGGGGATCCCCACTGGGGCCAACGTCCTGACTTTC
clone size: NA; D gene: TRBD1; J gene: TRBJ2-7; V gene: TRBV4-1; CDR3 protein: CASSHTSRDRGSYEQYF; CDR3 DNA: TGCGCCAGCAGCCACACTTCACGGGACAGGGGATCCTACGAGCAGTACTTC
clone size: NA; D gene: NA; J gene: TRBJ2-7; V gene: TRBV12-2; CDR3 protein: CASRLGTSEYEQYF; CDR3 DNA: TGTGCAAGTCGCTTAGGGACTAGCGAATACGAGCAGTACTTC